This T cell receptor beta chain was captured in a study of spatial heterogeneity in lung cancer. Study overall: On average, each unique TCR and UMI combination appeared more than ten times in raw reads.

With V trimmed by 3 bases and J by 9 bases, 6 bases remained unmatched. CDR1 and CDR2 (germline): SQVTM, ANQGSEA. The CDR3 has 13 amino acids. The table lists this clonotype with many counts. TCRdb re-derived calls from the 5' RACE reads in MiXCR, one entry per CDR3 protein. Among 35,000 to 45,000 distinct CDR3 sequences, approximately 7.5% were seen once, and the ten largest hold 9.4%. This sample's time point: blood at routine non-recurrence follow-up after resection. The input material, whole RNA from tumor, nontumor lung or frozen PBMC, was sequenced unsorted. The receptor was derived from a male donor with early-stage non-small cell lung cancer. The chain has TRBV29-1 and TRBJ2-1; 9 nucleotides match TRBD2. Sequenced here: PBMCs, sampled at follow-up. The DNA for the CDR3 is TGCAGCGTTGACGGCGGGGGGGCCTTTGAGCAGTTCTTC. Encoded protein: CSVDGGGAFEQFF.